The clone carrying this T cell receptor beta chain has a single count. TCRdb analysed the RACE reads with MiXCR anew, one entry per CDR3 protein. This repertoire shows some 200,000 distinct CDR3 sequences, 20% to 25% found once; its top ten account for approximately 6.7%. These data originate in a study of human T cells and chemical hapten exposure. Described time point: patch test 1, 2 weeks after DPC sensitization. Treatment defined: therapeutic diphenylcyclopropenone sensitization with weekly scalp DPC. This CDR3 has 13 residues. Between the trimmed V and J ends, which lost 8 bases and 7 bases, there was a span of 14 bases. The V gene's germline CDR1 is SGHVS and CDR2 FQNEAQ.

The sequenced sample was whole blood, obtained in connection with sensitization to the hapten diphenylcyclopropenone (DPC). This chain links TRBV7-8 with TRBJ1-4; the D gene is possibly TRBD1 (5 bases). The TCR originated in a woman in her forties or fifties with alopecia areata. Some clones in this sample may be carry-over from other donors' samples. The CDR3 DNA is TGTGCCAGCCGCTGGCCAGGGAGTGAAAAACTGTTTTTT. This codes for CASRWPGSEKLFF.